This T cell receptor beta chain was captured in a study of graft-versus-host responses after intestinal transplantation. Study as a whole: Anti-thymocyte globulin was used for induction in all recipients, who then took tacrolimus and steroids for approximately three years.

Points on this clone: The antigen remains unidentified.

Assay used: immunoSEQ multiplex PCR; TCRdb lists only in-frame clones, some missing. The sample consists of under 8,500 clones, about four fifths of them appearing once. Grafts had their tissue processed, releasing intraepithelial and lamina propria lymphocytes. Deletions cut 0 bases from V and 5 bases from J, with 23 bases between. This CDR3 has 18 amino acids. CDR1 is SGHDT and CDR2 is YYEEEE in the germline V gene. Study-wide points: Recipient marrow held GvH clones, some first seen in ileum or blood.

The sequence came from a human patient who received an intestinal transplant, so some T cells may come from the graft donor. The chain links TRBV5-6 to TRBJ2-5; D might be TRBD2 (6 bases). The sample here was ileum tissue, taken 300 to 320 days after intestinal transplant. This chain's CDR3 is CASSLAGVEGGRGETQYF. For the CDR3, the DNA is TGTGCCAGCAGCTTGGCCGGGGTAGAAGGAGGGAGAGGGGAGACCCAGTACTTC.